This entry lists 24 T cell receptor beta chains sequenced from one sample in a study of shared clonotypes between healthy human individuals. The repertoire was sequenced with immunoSEQ multiplex PCR; TCRdb's copy has only in-frame clones and lacks some. The sample lists 400,000 to 500,000 clones, 76% seen once, with 10% to 15% in the top ten. The material sequenced was PBMCs. The origin of the receptors is a woman in her thirties or forties in good health. Some clones in this sample may be carry-over from other donors' samples.

The rearrangement uses TRBV28 and TRBJ2-7; no reliable D call. The CDR3 runs to 12 residues. Germline-derived CDR1 and CDR2 are MDHEN and SYDVKM. Trimming shortened V by 1 base and J by 5 bases, and 6 bases separated the two germline ends. Here the CDR3 DNA reads TGTGCCAGCAGTTTATTTGTGAACGAGCAGTACTTC. Its translation is CASSLFVNEQYF.

This chain links TRBV28 with TRBJ1-5; D gene ambiguous. V was pared by 5 bases and J by 6 bases, with 5 bases between. CDR1 and CDR2 (germline): MDHEN, SYDVKM. The CDR3 is 11 amino acids. CDR3 DNA: TGTGCCAGCAGTAAAGGTCAGCCCCAGCATTTT. Translated: CASSKGQPQHF.

This chain links TRBV20-1 with TRBJ1-2; D call uncertain. This CDR3 is built from 10 residues. V was shortened by 7 bases and J by 5 bases, with 8 bases between the two germline ends. Germline V CDR1 and CDR2: DFQATT, SNEGSKA (reference sequence). CDR3 sequence: CSGGFYGYTF. The CDR3 bases are TGCAGTGGGGGTTTTTATGGCTACACCTTC.

J is TRBJ1-5 and V is TRBV7-2; D gene unclear. V gave up 3 bases and J gave up 2 bases, with 8 bases separating them. Looked up from germline, CDR1 is SGHTA and CDR2 is FQGNSA. This CDR3 is built from 14 residues. CDR3: CASSFGEGNQPQHF. The DNA of the CDR3 is TGTGCCAGCAGCTTCGGGGAAGGCAATCAGCCCCAGCATTTT.

V gene TRBV27 combines with J gene TRBJ2-3, with 8 bases aligning to TRBD1. This CDR3 is built from 16 residues. The germline gives CDR1 MNHEY, CDR2 SMNVEV (reference sequence). With 5 bases clipped from V and 4 bases from J, the junction kept 11 bases outside the gene matches. The CDR3 coding sequence is TGTGCCAGCAGTCCTTACTCAGGGGGCGCGCCAGATACGCAGTATTTT. It specifies CASSPYSGGAPDTQYF.

The chain links TRBV5-4 to TRBJ1-2; D not resolved. Trimming removed 4 bases at V and 0 bases at J, with 4 bases between. The CDR3 spans 12 residues. Germline lookup yields CDR1 SGHNT and CDR2 YYREEE (reference sequence). The CDR3 loop is CASSQANYGYTF. CDR3 DNA: TGTGCCAGCAGCCAAGCTAACTATGGCTACACCTTC.

Remarks on this clone: This specimen includes other DNA sequences encoding the same CDR3. The V and J genes are TRBV28 and TRBJ2-2; D gene unclear. The V end was cut by 2 bases, the J end by 3 bases, with 7 bases between. CDR1 is MDHEN and CDR2 is SYDVKM in the germline V gene. This CDR3 has 14 amino acids. The CDR3 nucleotides read TGTGCCAGCAGTTTAGAAGGGTACACCGGGGAGCTGTTTTTT. Residues: CASSLEGYTGELFF.

The V call is TRBV10-3, the J call TRBJ2-5; 8 nucleotides line up with TRBD2. The CDR3 spans 14 residues. From germline, CDR1 is ENHRY and CDR2 SYGVKD. V gave up 4 bases and J gave up 4 bases; unmatched junction bases: 5. CDR3 amino acids: CAISVGLDGETQYF. CDR3 nucleotides: TGTGCCATCAGTGTGGGACTAGATGGAGAGACCCAGTACTTC.

The genes are TRBV7-2 and TRBJ2-1; the match to TRBD2 covers 8 bases. V trimming: 1 base; J trimming: 2 bases; junction bases outside the gene matches: 7. The CDR3 spans 17 residues. CDR1 is SGHTA and CDR2 is FQGNSA in the germline V gene. The CDR3 DNA follows: TGTGCCAGCAGCTTAGAAGCGGGAGTATCCCCCTACAATGAGCAGTTCTTC. Encoded protein: CASSLEAGVSPYNEQFF.

The rearrangement uses TRBV5-1 and TRBJ2-3; unclear D gene. This CDR3 is 14 amino acids long. CDR1 is SGHRS and CDR2 is YFSETQ in the germline V gene. V was trimmed by 0 bases and J by 2 bases, leaving 7 bases between them. The CDR3 region has the DNA TGCGCCAGCAGCTTGGTATTAGCCACAGATACGCAGTATTTT. Encoded protein: CASSLVLATDTQYF.

This rearrangement joins TRBV2 to TRBJ2-5, with D unclear. Germline V CDR1 and CDR2: SNHLY, FYNNEI. V was pared by 2 bases and J by 2 bases, with 9 bases between. The CDR3 has 14 amino acids. Written as DNA, the CDR3 is TGTGCCAGCAGTGAATTCCTAGGGCAAGAGACCCAGTACTTC. This sequence encodes CASSEFLGQETQYF.

The gene calls are TRBV7-2 and TRBJ2-1; 13 nucleotides match TRBD2. V was clipped by 8 bases and J by 10 bases; unmatched bases: 8. This CDR3 comprises 14 residues. CDR1 and CDR2 from the germline V gene are SGHTA and FQGNSA. In DNA, the CDR3 is TGTGCCAGCGGGCTGGGACTAGCGGGAAACGAGCAGTTCTTC. It yields the protein CASGLGLAGNEQFF.

This chain connects TRBV18 to TRBJ1-1; D is unresolved. Trimming took off 0 bases at V and 8 bases at J, with 16 bases between the two ends. This CDR3 is built from 15 residues. Germline values: CDR1 KGHSH, CDR2 LQKENI. CDR3: CASSPPYPSSGEAFF. DNA of the CDR3: TGTGCCAGCTCACCACCGTACCCCTCCTCGGGGGAAGCTTTCTTT. Using reference TRBV18 and TRBJ1-1 for the parts outside the CDR3, the full variable domain is NAGVMQNPRHLVRRRGQEARLRCSPMKGHSHVYWYRQLPEEGLKFMVYLQKENIIDESGMPKERFSAEFPKEGPSILRIQQVVRGDSAAYFCASSPPYPSSGEAFFGQGTRLTVV.

The sample holds one count of this clone. CDR3 in DNA: TGTGCCAGCAGCTTTAGCGGGAGTTCCTACGAGCAGTACTTC. Translated: CASSFSGSSYEQYF. The rearrangement uses TRBV7-3 and TRBJ2-7; 9 positions match TRBD2. The germline V gene encodes CDR1 SGHTA and CDR2 FQGTGA. The CDR3 extends over 14 amino acids. With V trimmed by 3 bases and J by 1 base, 1 base remained unmatched. The variable domain in full, completed from reference TRBV7-3 and TRBJ2-7, reads GAGVSQTPSNKVTEKGKYVELRCDPISGHTALYWYRQSLGQGPEFLIYFQGTGAADDSGLPNDRFFAVRPEGSVSTLKIQRTERGDSAVYLCASSFSGSSYEQYFGPGTRLTVT.

Of note for this clone: The junction departs from the called germline gene at one end, perhaps through a read error. This chain links TRBV19 with TRBJ2-1; the D is unclear. CDR1 and CDR2 (germline): LNHDA, SQIVND (reference sequence). The CDR3 consists of 17 residues. The CDR3, as DNA: TGTGCCAGTTCGCCCAACCGCCTTAAGGGTCCCTACAATGGGCAGTTCTTC. It encodes CASSPNRLKGPYNGQFF.

This clone has at least ten counts. The genes are TRBV2 and TRBJ2-5, with TRBD2 matching over 10 bases. The germline V gene has CDR1 SNHLY and CDR2 FYNNEI. Unmatched junction bases numbered 10, after V lost 7 bases and J lost 5 bases. The CDR3 is 15 amino acids. CDR3: CASKSTSGSGETQYF. CDR3 in DNA: TGTGCCAGCAAGTCGACTAGCGGGTCCGGGGAGACCCAGTACTTC.

This clone was counted a few times. J is TRBJ1-3 and V is TRBV27, with a possible D match to TRBD1 (5 bases). The CDR3 is 14 amino acids. CDR1 and CDR2 from the germline V gene are MNHEY and SMNVEV (reference sequence). Trimming left V 0 bases short and J 3 bases short, with 6 bases between. The CDR3 reads CASSLSRVGNTIYF. CDR3 in DNA: TGTGCCAGCAGTTTATCCAGGGTTGGAAACACCATATATTTT.

The chain joins TRBV6-1 to TRBJ1-5; 8 nucleotides agree with TRBD1. With 6 bases clipped from V and 3 bases from J, the junction kept 4 bases outside the gene matches. CDR1 is MNHNS and CDR2 is SASEGT in the germline V gene. The CDR3 runs to 14 residues. The CDR3 nucleotides read TGTGCCAGCAGGGACAGGGTGATCAATCAGCCCCAGCATTTT. Residues: CASRDRVINQPQHF.

The J gene is TRBJ2-5, the V gene TRBV7-2; a possible D gene is TRBD1 (6 bases). The V end lost 5 bases, the J end lost 7 bases, and 23 bases lay between the germline ends. Germline-derived CDR1 and CDR2 are SGHTA and FQGNSA. This CDR3 has 16 amino acids. The CDR3 DNA is TGTGCCAGCAGCACACGAGGGGGTCACATCGCCGGGACCCAGTACTTC. Translation: CASSTRGGHIAGTQYF. Complete variable domain (other parts from reference TRBV7-2 and TRBJ2-5): GAGVSQSPSNKVTEKGKDVELRCDPISGHTALYWYRQSLGQGLEFLIYFQGNSAPDKSGLPSDRFSAERTGGSVSTLTIQRTQQEDSAVYLCASSTRGGHIAGTQYFGPGTRLLVL.

The V call is TRBV5-7, the J call TRBJ2-1; TRBD2 agrees at 11 bases. TRBV5-7 is placed among ORFs of uncertain function. V lost 2 bases and J lost 4; bases outside the gene matches: 2. The CDR3 is 15 amino acids. The DNA for the CDR3 is TGTGCCAGCAGCTTCGGACTAGCGGGTTACAATGAGCAGTTCTTC. The encoded protein is CASSFGLAGYNEQFF.

CDR3 nucleotides: TGTGCCAGCAGTGAAGGCACCCCTGGGGAGTTCTTC. Translating gives CASSEGTPGEFF. This chain joins TRBV2 and TRBJ2-1; no firm D call. V was shortened by 1 base and J by 14 bases, with 12 bases between the two germline ends. The CDR3 totals 12 residues. In germline, CDR1 is SNHLY, CDR2 FYNNEI.

This clone occurred a few times. The V and J genes are TRBV5-4 and TRBJ2-7; D is ambiguous. The CDR3 loop spans 14 amino acids. Germline V CDR1 and CDR2: SGHNT, YYREEE (reference sequence). With 3 bases removed from V and 2 bases from J, the gap between germline ends came to 12 bases. The DNA of the CDR3 is TGTGCCAGCAGCTCCGTAGGTCAAGCCTACGAGCAGTACTTC. Its translation: CASSSVGQAYEQYF.

This clone has more than one count but fewer than ten. This sequence joins TRBV27 and TRBJ1-2; D not resolved. Germline V gene sequence: CDR1 MNHEY, CDR2 SMNVEV (reference sequence). The CDR3 has 13 amino acids. Trimming shortened V by 6 bases and J by 4 bases, and 12 bases separated the two germline ends. The CDR3 nucleotides read TGTGCCAGCAGCCGGACCCCTCGCTATGGCTACACCTTC. Translated: CASSRTPRYGYTF.

The V call is TRBV30, the J call TRBJ2-3; TRBD2 is a possible D gene (6 bases). Looked up from germline, CDR1 is GTSNPN and CDR2 is SVGIG (reference sequence). V lost 4 bases to trimming and J lost 0 bases, with 11 bases between them. The CDR3 spans 14 residues. The CDR3 reads CAWTGVTSTDTQYF. DNA of the CDR3: TGTGCCTGGACGGGGGTCACTAGCACAGATACGCAGTATTTT.